Following are 32 T cell receptor beta chains from one sample sequenced in a study of cytomegalovirus exposure and HLA in healthy donors. Amplification used 60 Vbeta primers and 13 Jbeta primers. Sequencing used immunoSEQ multiplex PCR; TCRdb keeps in-frame clones, though not all of them. The sample lists around 150,000 clones, 65% to 80% occurring once. The sample was PBMCs. These receptors came from a middle-aged man in good health and CMV-seronegative.

V and J are TRBV28 and TRBJ1-3; D might be TRBD1 (5 bases). Trimming took off 2 bases at V and 1 base at J, with 12 bases between the two ends. The CDR3 extends over 16 amino acids. The germline V gene encodes CDR1 MDHEN and CDR2 SYDVKM. CDR3 sequence: CASSLVRGGSGNTIYF. CDR3 in DNA: TGTGCCAGCAGTTTAGTTCGGGGGGGATCTGGAAACACCATATATTTT.

This clone was picked up a small number of times. The chain is built from TRBV25-1 and TRBJ2-7; TRBD2 matches 10 bases. The germline V gene has CDR1 MGHDK and CDR2 SYGVNS. Trimming at V came to 6 bases and at J to 5 bases, leaving 13 bases not matched to a gene. The CDR3 sequence is 16 residues long. The CDR3 nucleotides read TGTGCCAGCAGGGCTAGCGGGAGTCCCGTGTTGCACGAGCAGTACTTC. It encodes CASRASGSPVLHEQYF.

CDR3 sequence: CASSFGTGGRETQYF. The DNA of the CDR3 is TGCGCCAGCTCCTTCGGGACAGGGGGCAGAGAGACCCAGTACTTC. This chain joins TRBV5-1 and TRBJ2-5, with 12 nucleotides matching TRBD1. CDR3 length: 15 amino acids. Unmatched junction bases numbered 8, after V lost 7 bases and J lost 4 bases. CDR1 SGHRS and CDR2 YFSETQ come from the germline V gene.

The chain employs TRBV9 and TRBJ2-1, with 7 bases fitting TRBD2. V lost 0 bases and J lost 7; bases outside the gene matches: 13. The germline CDR1 and CDR2 sequences are SGDLS and YYNGEE. This CDR3 is 17 amino acids long. The CDR3 region is CASSVGVGGGSGNEQFF. CDR3 bases: TGTGCCAGCAGCGTAGGCGTCGGGGGAGGGTCGGGAAATGAGCAGTTCTTC.

In its sample, this clone was seen a few times. The junction differs from germline at one of its ends, possibly a read error. V is TRBV7-7 and J is TRBJ2-2, with D unresolved. The CDR3 consists of 14 residues. Germline V lookup: CDR1 SSHAT, CDR2 FNYEAQ (reference sequence). DNA of the CDR3: TGTGCTAGCAGCTTAGGCGCTAGCACCGGGGAGCTGTTTTTT. This codes for CASSLGASTGELFF.

This clone has only one observation. V usage is TRBV19 and J usage is TRBJ2-1; 8 positions agree with TRBD2. Germline CDR1 is LNHDA and CDR2 is SQIVND (reference sequence). CDR3 length equals 15 residues. V lost 2 bases and J lost 6; bases outside the gene matches: 6. The CDR3 region is CASSITRREGNEQFF. CDR3 DNA sequence: TGTGCCAGTAGTATAACCCGACGGGAGGGCAATGAGCAGTTCTTC.

This clone was seen more than once but under ten times. J is TRBJ2-5 and V is TRBV27; TRBD2 agrees at 12 bases. The J call is doubtful: the DNA matches TRBJ2-7 better. Germline loops: CDR1 MNHEY, CDR2 SMNVEV (reference sequence). The CDR3 totals 16 residues. CDR3 sequence reads: CASSLTSGRYNYEQYF. CDR3 DNA sequence: TGTGCCAGCAGTTTGACTAGCGGGAGATACAACTACGAGCAGTACTTC.

The chain uses TRBV19 and TRBJ2-3; TRBD2 matches at 8 bases. V shed 4 bases and J 2 bases; nucleotides not matched to a gene: 2. This CDR3 has 14 residues. Germline CDR1 and CDR2: LNHDA and SQIVND (reference sequence). In nucleotides, the CDR3 is TGTGCCAGTAGTAAGACTAGCGTCACAGATACGCAGTATTTT. Translated: CASSKTSVTDTQYF.

The V gene is TRBV5-1, the J gene TRBJ2-5; 7 bases match TRBD2. Looked up from germline, CDR1 is SGHRS and CDR2 is YFSETQ. The CDR3 length is 15 residues. Trimming at V came to 0 bases and at J to 4 bases, leaving 6 bases not matched to a gene. The CDR3 nucleotides read TGCGCCAGCAGCTTGGTGGGAGGGAATACAGAGACCCAGTACTTC. Protein: CASSLVGGNTETQYF.

The V gene is TRBV10-3, the J gene TRBJ2-7, with D unclear. The germline CDR1 and CDR2 sequences are ENHRY and SYGVKD. The length of the CDR3 is 12 residues. Trimming stripped 2 bases from V and 3 bases from J, with 5 bases between. The CDR3 nucleotides are TGTGCCATCAGTGAGGACATCTACGAGCAGTACTTC. Translating gives CAISEDIYEQYF.

The chain has TRBV14 and TRBJ1-6, with D perhaps matching TRBD1 (5 bases). V was clipped by 1 base and J by 8 bases, with 9 bases between them. Germline values: CDR1 SGHDN, CDR2 FVKESK. This CDR3 region has 14 residues. CDR3 region: CASSQATDHSPLHF. CDR3 nucleotide sequence: TGTGCCAGCAGCCAAGCGACAGACCATTCACCCCTCCACTTT.

This chain uses TRBV6-5 with TRBJ2-7; 11 bases line up with TRBD2. CDR3 length: 14 amino acids. Trimming cost V 2 bases and J 5 bases; bases outside gene matches: 2. Germline V gene lookup returns CDR1 MNHEY and CDR2 SVGAGI. The CDR3 sequence is CASSYNSGRDEQYF. CDR3 DNA sequence: TGTGCCAGCAGTTACAATAGCGGGAGGGACGAGCAGTACTTC.

With respect to this clone: At one boundary the junction diverges from the germline segment, which might be a read error. The V gene is TRBV7-2, the J gene TRBJ1-2; 12 bases are shared with TRBD1. The germline CDR1 and CDR2 sequences are SGHTA and FQGNSA. CDR3 size: 14 residues. The DNA of the CDR3 is TGTGCCAGCAGCCTCTCCCGGGACAGGGGGCATCGGGATTTC. As protein: CASSLSRDRGHRDF.

The chain joins TRBV13 to TRBJ1-3; a weak D match, TRBD1 (6 bases). V lost 1 base and J lost 0, with 16 bases in between. Germline V lookup: CDR1 PRHDT, CDR2 FYEKMQ (reference sequence). This CDR3 spans 18 amino acids. The CDR3 loop is CASSLDARQAISGNTIYF. The CDR3, as DNA: TGTGCCAGCAGCTTAGATGCTCGACAGGCAATCTCTGGAAACACCATATATTTT.

The V and J genes are TRBV4-1 and TRBJ2-1; TRBD2 matches at 7 bases. The CDR3 loop spans 14 amino acids. The V gene end was trimmed by 3 bases and the J gene end by 5 bases; junction bases not matched to a gene: 4. Germline CDR1 is MGHRA and CDR2 is YSYEKL. CDR3 loop: CASSHATSDNEQFF. The CDR3 nucleotides read TGCGCCAGCAGCCACGCCACTAGCGACAATGAGCAGTTCTTC.

CDR3 DNA: TGTGCCAGCAGTTTACCCCGTAGCTATGGCTACACCTTC. Its protein is CASSLPRSYGYTF. This chain links TRBV28 with TRBJ1-2; D unclear. V lost 2 bases, J lost 4 bases, and 8 bases lay in between. CDR1 and CDR2 (germline): MDHEN, SYDVKM. There are 13 residues in the CDR3.

The rearrangement uses TRBV6-1 and TRBJ2-7; the D is unclear. This CDR3 is 9 amino acids long. Germline V gives CDR1 MNHNS, CDR2 SASEGT. Deletions cut 10 bases from V and 3 bases from J, with 4 bases between. CDR3 protein: CATSYEQYF. Written as DNA, the CDR3 is TGTGCCACGAGCTACGAGCAGTACTTC.

The chain carries TRBV19 and TRBJ2-4; D is unclear. The V gene's germline CDR1 is LNHDA and CDR2 SQIVND (reference sequence). V dropped 9 bases and J dropped 6 bases, with 6 bases sitting between them. CDR3 length: 10 amino acids. The CDR3 sequence is CASPLNIQYF. The CDR3 nucleotides are TGTGCCAGCCCCTTAAACATTCAGTACTTC. The full variable domain, completed using reference TRBV19 and TRBJ2-4, is DGGITQSPKYLFRKEGQNVTLSCEQNLNHDAMYWYRQDPGQGLRLIYYSQIVNDFQKGDIAEGYSVSREKKESFPLTVTSAQKNPTAFYLCASPLNIQYFGAGTRLSVL.

V and J are TRBV11-3 and TRBJ2-7, with TRBD1 identical over 10 bases. Germline-derived CDR1 and CDR2 are SGHNT and YENEEA. J was trimmed by 0 bases and V by 10 bases; bases with no gene match: 12. This CDR3 is 16 amino acids long. The CDR3 coding sequence is TGTGCCACCACGACAGGGGGCGTTTCTACCTCCTACGAGCAGTACTTC. Translation gives CATTTGGVSTSYEQYF.

The rearrangement links TRBV5-1 to TRBJ2-1; weak D call: TRBD1 (6 bases). The CDR3 totals 12 residues. V shed 3 bases and J shed 10 bases, with 11 bases lying between them. CDR1 and CDR2 (germline): SGHRS, YFSETQ. CDR3 sequence: CASSSTGLEQFF. CDR3 DNA: TGCGCCAGCAGCTCGACAGGTCTCGAGCAGTTCTTC.

The V gene is TRBV28, the J gene TRBJ2-3; 9 bases match TRBD1. The length of the CDR3 is 16 residues. J was trimmed by 3 bases and V by 8 bases; bases with no gene match: 12. Per germline, CDR1 MDHEN and CDR2 SYDVKM. The chain's CDR3 is CASAETGTGLTDTQYF. CDR3 coding DNA: TGTGCCAGCGCAGAAACCGGGACAGGGTTAACAGATACGCAGTATTTT.

The gene calls are TRBV7-2 and TRBJ1-2, with TRBD1 matching 11 bases. Germline-derived CDR1 and CDR2 are SGHTA and FQGNSA. J gave up 8 bases and V 6 bases, and 8 bases lay outside the gene matches. This CDR3 is built from 14 residues. The CDR3 spells CASRYGQGAEGYTF. As DNA, the CDR3 is TGTGCCAGCAGATATGGACAGGGGGCTGAAGGCTACACCTTC.

The rearrangement links TRBV7-9 to TRBJ2-2, with 8 positions matching TRBD1. CDR3 length: 14 amino acids. J lost 7 bases, V lost 2 bases, and 3 bases had no gene match. Germline-derived CDR1 and CDR2 are SEHNR and FQNEAQ (reference sequence). The CDR3 sequence is CASSLRDRRGELFF. In DNA, the CDR3 is TGTGCCAGCAGCTTACGGGACAGGCGCGGGGAGCTGTTTTTT.

The chain combines TRBV18 with TRBJ1-1; 7 bases agree with TRBD1. V lost 5 bases, J lost 6 bases, and 12 bases stayed unmatched. Germline-derived CDR1 and CDR2 are KGHSH and LQKENI. This CDR3 contains 15 residues. CDR3 loop: CASSASGTAMSEAFF. The CDR3 DNA reads as TGTGCCAGCTCAGCTTCCGGGACAGCTATGTCTGAAGCTTTCTTT.

V and J are TRBV18 and TRBJ2-5; D perhaps matches TRBD2 (6 bases). The V end was cut by 6 bases, the J end by 7 bases, with 12 bases between. The CDR3 totals 12 residues. CDR1 is KGHSH and CDR2 is LQKENI in the germline V gene. The CDR3 here is CASSQVGGTQYF. The CDR3 bases are TGTGCCAGCTCCCAGGTCGGGGGGACCCAGTACTTC.

This clone was observed once. J is TRBJ2-2 and V is TRBV7-6, with a possible D match to TRBD1 (6 bases). This CDR3 spans 15 amino acids. CDR1 and CDR2 (germline): SGHVS, FNYEAQ. Trimming pared 5 bases from V and 5 bases from J, leaving 15 bases between. The CDR3 loop is CASSPLQGYTGELFF. CDR3 nucleotide sequence: TGTGCCAGCAGCCCTCTACAGGGTTATACCGGGGAGCTGTTTTTT.

In its sample, this clone was seen a few times. The chain has TRBV5-5 and TRBJ2-7, with 8 nucleotides matching TRBD1. Looked up from germline, CDR1 is SGHKS and CDR2 is YYEKEE (reference sequence). V dropped 5 bases and J dropped 1; count of bases not matched to a gene: 8. The CDR3 is 15 residues long. The CDR3 DNA sequence: TGTGCCAGCAGTCCCGACAGGGGTGATTCCTACGAGCAGTACTTC. Its translation is CASSPDRGDSYEQYF.

The gene calls are TRBV4-1 and TRBJ2-1; TRBD1 agrees at 9 bases. Germline lookup yields CDR1 MGHRA and CDR2 YSYEKL. V lost 5 bases, J lost 6 bases, and 8 bases stayed unmatched. CDR3 length: 15 amino acids. The CDR3 region is CASSARQGGRNEQFF. The CDR3, as DNA: TGCGCCAGCAGCGCGCGACAGGGGGGGCGCAATGAGCAGTTCTTC.

The chain couples TRBV6-5 to TRBJ2-5, with 9 bases that match TRBD2. This CDR3 is 13 amino acids long. CDR1 and CDR2 (germline): MNHEY, SVGAGI. Trimming cost V 6 bases and J 7 bases; bases outside gene matches: 6. CDR3 in DNA: TGTGCCAGCAGAGCGGGAGGAAGGGGGACCCAGTACTTC. Its protein product is CASRAGGRGTQYF.

This chain connects TRBV11-2 to TRBJ2-1, with 12 bases fitting TRBD2. The germline V gene has CDR1 SGHAT and CDR2 FQNNGV. Trimming cost V 5 bases and J 9 bases; bases outside gene matches: 11. This CDR3 contains 16 residues. The CDR3 DNA follows: TGTGCCAGCAGCCCTCAAAGACTAGCGGGAGTGGGTGAGCAGTTCTTC. Its translation: CASSPQRLAGVGEQFF.

J is TRBJ2-7 and V is TRBV27; possible D gene TRBD1, 5 bases. Germline CDR1 is MNHEY and CDR2 is SMNVEV (reference sequence). The CDR3 has 14 amino acids. V dropped 6 bases and J dropped 3 bases, with 15 bases sitting between them. The CDR3 DNA reads TGTGCCAGCAGGTCCTCAGGGTCGCGCTACGAGCAGTACTTC. This gives the protein CASRSSGSRYEQYF.

V and J are TRBV29-1 and TRBJ2-3; the match to TRBD2 covers 8 bases. There are 13 residues in the CDR3. Trimming removed 5 bases from V and 0 bases from J; junction bases left unmatched: 1. Germline CDR1 and CDR2: SQVTM and ANQGSEA. The CDR3 sequence is CSVKRGSTDTQYF. The CDR3 coding sequence is TGCAGCGTTAAGCGGGGGAGCACAGATACGCAGTATTTT.